The 17 T cell receptor beta chains given below trace back to one sample, sequenced in a study of T-cell memory formation after mild COVID-19. From the 5' RACE reads, TCRdb called clonotypes with MiXCR, one entry per CDR3 protein. The table lists about 84,000 distinct CDR3 sequences, approximately 15% of them singletons, with about a third in the top ten. Sequenced input: PBMCs or a T cell subset sorted from them (not recorded which). These receptors originate from an adult woman who had mild COVID-19 (a few samples of this study predate the infection). Cell type and time point are not known.

The V and J genes are TRBV7-2 and TRBJ2-1; D ambiguous. V was shortened by 2 bases and J by 5 bases, with 7 bases between the two germline ends. Germline CDR1 SGHTA, CDR2 FQGNSA. This CDR3 has 13 residues. In DNA form, the CDR3 reads TGTGCCAGCAGCTTATATCCCGACAATGAGCAGTTCTTC. Residues: CASSLYPDNEQFF.

The sample holds many counts of this clonotype. The rearrangement links TRBV12-3 or TRBV12-4 to TRBJ2-1, with D unclear. V lost 5 bases and J lost 9, with 11 bases in between. This CDR3 comprises 12 residues. CDR3 bases: TGTGCCAGCAGTCCAGGCTTCGGTGAGCAGTTCTTC. Translated: CASSPGFGEQFF.

This clonotype has more than one count but fewer than ten. The chain links TRBV20-1 to TRBJ2-5, with 13 bases identical to TRBD2. Germline CDR1 reads DFQATT; CDR2 reads SNEGSKA (reference sequence). The CDR3 sequence is 15 residues long. V trimming: 5 bases; J trimming: 1 base; junction bases outside the gene matches: 4. The CDR3 coding sequence is TGCAGTGCTTGGGGACTAGCGGGGCTCCAAGAGACCCAGTACTTC. Translating it yields CSAWGLAGLQETQYF.

This sequence joins TRBV24-1 and TRBJ2-5; unclear D gene. The CDR3 contains 13 residues. Trimming removed 7 bases at V and 2 bases at J, with 10 bases between. CDR1 KGHDR and CDR2 SFDVKD come from the germline V gene. The CDR3 sequence is CATRAGPQETQYF. The DNA of the CDR3 is TGTGCCACCAGAGCAGGACCTCAAGAGACCCAGTACTTC.

This clonotype was detected only a few times. The chain recombines TRBV9 with TRBJ2-7, with 7 nucleotides matching TRBD2. J was trimmed by 4 bases and V by 4 bases; bases with no gene match: 14. The CDR3 is 16 residues long. The germline gives CDR1 SGDLS, CDR2 YYNGEE. The CDR3 nucleotides are TGTGCCAGCAGCCCCTGGAACGATGGGGGGGGATACGAGCAGTACTTC. This codes for CASSPWNDGGGYEQYF.

A remark on this clonotype: Being one base from a much bigger clone, this may be a read error. The rearrangement links TRBV4-1 to TRBJ2-3; TRBD2 aligns across 8 bases. Germline CDR1 reads MGHRA; CDR2 reads YSYEKL. V lost 6 bases, J lost 6 bases, and 14 bases stayed unmatched. This CDR3 is built from 16 residues. The CDR3 protein is CASRLLTSVGTDTQYF. For the CDR3, the DNA is TGCGCCAGCAGGCTCTTGACTAGCGTGGGGACGGATACGCAGTATTTT.

The gene calls are TRBV20-1 and TRBJ1-5; 11 positions match TRBD1. Germline V gene data show CDR1 as DFQATT and CDR2 as SNEGSKA (reference sequence). CDR3 length: 18 amino acids. The trim removed 6 bases at V and 1 base at J, leaving 14 bases unmatched. The CDR3 nucleotides read TGCAGTGCCAAGGACAGGGGGCTTTGTTACAGGAGCAATCAGCCCCAGCATTTT. It specifies CSAKDRGLCYRSNQPQHF.

This rearrangement joins TRBV27 to TRBJ2-7, with TRBD2 identical over 16 bases. The CDR3 extends over 17 amino acids. The V segment lost 5 bases and the J segment 7 bases; nucleotides outside the gene matches: 11. Per germline, CDR1 MNHEY and CDR2 SMNVEV (reference sequence). CDR3 bases: TGTGCCAGCAGTCCACCGGGACTAGCGGGAGGGCTAAGGGAGCAGTACTTC. Amino acids: CASSPPGLAGGLREQYF.

This clonotype was found a few times. This chain joins TRBV11-2 and TRBJ2-5, with TRBD2 identical over 9 bases. This CDR3 has 20 residues. In germline, CDR1 is SGHAT, CDR2 FQNNGV. J lost 1 base, V lost 5 bases, and 20 bases had no gene match. Here the CDR3 reads CASSPGGGREGGLGQETQYF. CDR3 sequence (DNA): TGTGCCAGCAGCCCCGGCGGTGGGCGGGAGGGGGGCCTCGGCCAAGAGACCCAGTACTTC.

This clonotype was seen a handful of times. The chain has TRBV5-1 and TRBJ1-1; TRBD1 matches 8 bases. The CDR3 extends over 15 amino acids. Germline V gene lookup returns CDR1 SGHRS and CDR2 YFSETQ. Trimming removed 2 bases from V and 0 bases from J; junction bases left unmatched: 3. In nucleotides, the CDR3 is TGCGCCAGCAGCTTTAGACAGGGGATGAACACTGAAGCTTTCTTT. It translates to CASSFRQGMNTEAFF.

The chain uses TRBV19 and TRBJ1-1; the D gene is possibly TRBD1 (6 bases). The V end was cut by 7 bases, the J end by 0 bases, with 9 bases between. The CDR3 is 13 residues long. CDR1 and CDR2 from the germline V gene are LNHDA and SQIVND (reference sequence). CDR3 sequence (DNA): TGTGCCAGTACGGACAGCATGAACACTGAAGCTTTCTTT. This gives the protein CASTDSMNTEAFF.

This clonotype was found a few times. The rearrangement links TRBV5-1 to TRBJ2-1, with D maybe TRBD1 (5 bases). Germline loops: CDR1 SGHRS, CDR2 YFSETQ. The V and J ends lost 0 bases and 11 bases respectively, with 12 bases between them. The CDR3 loop spans 13 amino acids. CDR3 sequence reads: CASSLDVPGQQFF. For the CDR3, the DNA is TGCGCCAGCAGCTTGGACGTCCCAGGGCAGCAGTTCTTC.

The chain uses TRBV7-9 and TRBJ2-5; D is uncertain. CDR3 length equals 13 residues. Trimming shortened V by 4 bases and J by 6 bases, and 12 bases separated the two germline ends. Germline V gene sequence: CDR1 SEHNR, CDR2 FQNEAQ (reference sequence). The CDR3 region has the DNA TGTGCCAGCAGCTCTCCCTATGTCCAGACCCAGTACTTC. This translates into CASSSPYVQTQYF.

This rearrangement joins TRBV3-1 to TRBJ2-5; possibly TRBD2 for D (6 bases). V dropped 10 bases and J dropped 7 bases, with 13 bases sitting between them. The length of the CDR3 is 11 residues. The germline gives CDR1 LGHDT, CDR2 YNNKEL (reference sequence). This chain's CDR3 is CATTLGGTQYF. CDR3 in DNA: TGTGCCACGACACTGGGGGGGACCCAGTACTTC.

The chain employs TRBV7-6 and TRBJ2-1; D uncertain. Per germline, CDR1 SGHVS and CDR2 FNYEAQ. CDR3 length equals 18 residues. Trimming took 3 bases from V and 0 from J, leaving 18 bases between them. CDR3 amino acids: CASSLTPLEPSSYNEQFF. Here the CDR3 DNA reads TGTGCCAGCAGCTTGACCCCCCTGGAGCCGTCCTCCTACAATGAGCAGTTCTTC.

This clonotype appeared a few times. The chain joins TRBV30 to TRBJ2-6; unclear D gene. V was clipped by 2 bases and J by 1 base, with 0 bases between them. Germline CDR1 GTSNPN, CDR2 SVGIG (reference sequence). The CDR3 spans 12 residues. This CDR3 reads CAWSSGANVLTF. In DNA, the CDR3 is TGTGCCTGGAGTTCTGGGGCCAACGTCCTGACTTTC.

This clonotype was counted ten times or more. The rearrangement uses TRBV6-6 and TRBJ2-3; D is perhaps TRBD2 (6 bases). The CDR3 spans 14 residues. V was trimmed by 5 bases and J by 7 bases, leaving 16 bases between them. CDR1 and CDR2 from the germline V gene are MNHNY and SVGAGI (reference sequence). Here the CDR3 DNA reads TGTGCCAGCAGTGACCCGCGGGGTGTACATACGCAGTATTTT. Amino acid sequence: CASSDPRGVHTQYF.